The clone carrying this TCR beta chain has just one count. CDR1 SGHVS and CDR2 FNYEAQ come from the germline V gene. CDR3 length equals 18 residues. The J segment lost 4 bases and the V segment lost 1 base, leaving 11 bases of the junction unmatched. Time point noted: cycle 4 day 1 (C4D1), after five to seven weeks of nivolumab. All patients experienced relapse after autologous stem cell transplantation, and brentuximab vedotin exposure was variable. The data were taken from a study of PD-1 blockade in classical Hodgkin lymphoma. The table came from immunoSEQ multiplex PCR; TCRdb's copy has only in-frame clones and leaves some out. This sample yields fewer than 95,000 clones, of which approximately 83% are seen a single time; more than 15% belongs to the top ten.

Sequences were derived from peripheral blood mononuclear cells (PBMCs), sampled before the fourth cycle of nivolumab. The genes are TRBV7-6 and TRBJ2-7, with 12 positions matching TRBD2. The receptor comes from a human donor with classical Hodgkin lymphoma. In DNA, the CDR3 is TGTGCCAGCAGCTTAGTTCCTAGCGGGAGGGCCGCCCCTTACGAGCAGTACTTC. Translated: CASSLVPSGRAAPYEQYF.